The rows below give T cell receptor beta chains drawn from one sample of a study of blood T cell repertoires in COVID-19. Sequenced by immunoSEQ multiplex PCR; TCRdb stores in-frame clones only, minus some. The sample includes over 70,000 clones, roughly 84% of them seen just once. The sample comprised peripheral blood. The receptors shown here come from a man between 60 and 70 years old with COVID-19, enrolled during active disease. CDR3s include the opening cysteine and the closing phenylalanine or tryptophan. D genes are given only for firm matches. A clone size is listed for some rows: how often the clone was seen (once, few, many), or a class if it is expanded.

CASSQGRTNSYNEQFF,TGCGCCAGCAGCCAAGGACGGACAAACTCCTACAATGAGCAGTTCTTC,TRBJ2-1,-,-,TRBV4-1
CTSSQTRVSGSYNEQFF,TGCACCAGCAGCCAAACGCGGGTCTCCGGCTCCTACAATGAGCAGTTCTTC,TRBJ2-1,-,-,TRBV1
CASSPTGYGYTF,TGTGCCAGCAGCCCGACAGGCTATGGCTACACCTTC,TRBJ1-2,-,-,TRBV14
CAIRRDQGADTQYF,TGTGCCATCAGGAGGGACCAGGGGGCAGATACGCAGTATTTT,TRBJ2-3,few,TRBD1,TRBV10-3
CASRPRTSGSLGELFF,TGTGCCAGCAGGCCAAGGACTAGCGGGAGTCTCGGGGAGCTGTTTTTT,TRBJ2-2,-,TRBD2,TRBV5-6
CASRGTSGTYEQYF,TGTGCCAGCAGGGGGACTAGCGGAACCTACGAGCAGTACTTC,TRBJ2-7,-,TRBD2,TRBV28
CASSVGGLNTEAFF,TGCGCCAGCAGTGTTGGGGGGTTGAACACTGAAGCTTTCTTT,TRBJ1-1,-,-,TRBV10-1
CASSPGQGGETQYF,TGTGCCAGCAGCCCGGGACAGGGTGGCGAGACCCAGTACTTC,TRBJ2-5,-,TRBD1,TRBV6-5
CASSLGVLAGGNEQFF,TGTGCCAGCAGCTTGGGTGTCCTAGCGGGAGGGAATGAGCAGTTCTTC,TRBJ2-1,-,TRBD2,TRBV7-7
CASSLGTRGRNTIYF,TGTGCCAGCAGTCTCGGGACCCGGGGGAGAAACACCATATATTTT,TRBJ1-3,-,-,TRBV28
CASSLKQGGDTEAFF,TGTGCCAGCAGCTTGAAGCAGGGTGGGGACACTGAAGCTTTCTTT,TRBJ1-1,-,-,TRBV5-4
CASSDTGTNTEAFF,TGTGCCAGCAGCGACACAGGGACCAACACTGAAGCTTTCTTT,TRBJ1-1,-,-,TRBV3-1/TRBV3-2
CASSQLRDSYNQPQHF,TGTGCCAGCAGCCAACTCCGGGACAGCTACAATCAGCCCCAGCATTTT,TRBJ1-5,once,TRBD1,TRBV5-6
CASSLQATNEKLFF,TGTGCCAGCAGCTTGCAGGCAACTAATGAAAAACTGTTTTTT,TRBJ1-4,-,-,TRBV11-2
CASSRDDRIYEQYF,TGTGCCAGTAGCAGAGACGACAGAATCTACGAGCAGTACTTC,TRBJ2-7,-,-,TRBV19
CASSSLGGRANVLTF,TGTGCCAGTAGTTCTCTTGGGGGGAGGGCCAACGTCCTGACTTTC,TRBJ2-6,-,-,TRBV19
CASSFGGRAYEQYF,TGTGCCAGCAGTTTTGGCGGGAGGGCCTACGAGCAGTACTTC,TRBJ2-7,once,TRBD2,TRBV28
CASSRDRGHEKLFF,TGTGCCAGTAGCCGGGACAGGGGCCATGAAAAACTGTTTTTT,TRBJ1-4,-,TRBD1,TRBV28
CASSEEGRGRYGYTF,TGTGCCAGCAGTGAAGAAGGCAGGGGGAGGTATGGCTACACCTTC,TRBJ1-2,-,TRBD1,TRBV6-1
CASSRTGPTYEQYF,TGTGCCAGCAGCCGGACAGGGCCCACCTACGAGCAGTACTTC,TRBJ2-7,-,TRBD1,TRBV5-4
CASSIFTIGTGANTGELFF,TGTGCCAGTAGTATATTCACCATCGGGACAGGGGCGAACACCGGGGAGCTGTTTTTT,TRBJ2-2,-,TRBD1,TRBV19
CASSAPGLVQETQYF,TGTGCCAGCAGCGCCCCCGGACTAGTCCAAGAGACCCAGTACTTC,TRBJ2-5,-,TRBD2,TRBV9
CASSSTVQETQYF,TGTGCCAGCAGTTCGACAGTACAAGAGACCCAGTACTTC,TRBJ2-5,-,-,TRBV6-5
CATSATGNGYTF,TGTGCCACCAGTGCTACAGGTAATGGCTACACCTTC,TRBJ1-2,once,-,TRBV24-1
CASSFYRADSPLHF,TGTGCCAGCAGCTTCTACAGGGCTGATTCACCCCTCCACTTT,TRBJ1-6,once,-,TRBV5-6
CASRLTGNTEAFF,TGTGCCAGCAGATTGACAGGGAACACTGAAGCTTTCTTT,TRBJ1-1,-,-,TRBV12-3/TRBV12-4
CASSQDYGSIREQYF,TGTGCCAGCAGCCAAGATTACGGCTCCATCAGGGAGCAGTACTTC,TRBJ2-7,-,-,TRBV3-1/TRBV3-2
CASSGAGTGLNYGYTF,TGCGCCAGCAGCGGGGCCGGGACAGGCCTTAACTATGGCTACACCTTC,TRBJ1-2,-,TRBD1,TRBV5-1